This T cell receptor (beta chain) is from a study of blood T cell repertoires in COVID-19. Study context: Some COVID-19 samples were acute and others convalescent; all came from the United States, Italy and Spain. From T cells, B-cell-depleted T cells, or PBMCs came the material, which was cDNA or gDNA.

Trimming stripped 5 bases from V and 5 bases from J, with 13 bases between. CDR3 length: 14 amino acids. In germline, CDR1 is MGHRA, CDR2 YSYEKL. In the authors' methods: Nucleated cell number was recorded as an estimate derived from reference gene primer amplification. Produced via immunoSEQ multiplex PCR; TCRdb's table is partial and in-frame only. From that table come the V and J calls and clone size; the DNA was used to work out D and trimming. The sample carries fewer than 200,000 clones, around four fifths recorded once. Membership in each cohort depended on participant-reported clinical history.

Source material: PBMCs or T cells enriched from blood (not recorded which). The TCR was taken from a woman in her forties or fifties in a cohort exposed to, infected with or recovered from COVID-19 (not recorded which). The V gene is TRBV4-1, the J gene TRBJ2-1, with D possibly being TRBD2 (6 bases). CDR3 in DNA: TGCGCCAGCAGCTTCTTTAGCGGCCACAATGAGCAGTTCTTC. Its translation is CASSFFSGHNEQFF.